The 5 T cell receptor beta chains below all came from one sample that was sequenced in a study of CD8 T cells in Susac syndrome. The RNA input was roughly 0.45 to 1 ug, and it was reverse transcribed with random hexamers. TCRdb re-called the immunoSEQ multiplex PCR reads with MiXCR, one entry per CDR3 protein. The sample carries about 250,000 distinct CDR3 sequences, 93% recorded once. The sequencing sample was made of CD4+ T cells from PBMCs. These receptors were collected from a human donor with multiple sclerosis.

This chain links TRBV7-9 with TRBJ2-1; 12 nucleotides agree with TRBD2. The CDR3 contains 17 residues. CDR1 is SEHNR and CDR2 is FQNEAQ in the germline V gene (reference sequence). J gave up 9 bases and V 2 bases, and 11 bases lay outside the gene matches. The CDR3 spells CASSLRGLAGGPSEQFF. In DNA form, the CDR3 reads TGTGCCAGCAGCTTACGGGGGCTAGCGGGAGGGCCTAGTGAGCAGTTCTTC.

This chain connects TRBV6-2 or TRBV6-3 to TRBJ2-5; no definite D call. CDR1 is MNHEY, CDR2 SVGEGT, per germline. Trimming pared 3 bases from V and 5 bases from J, leaving 10 bases between. The length of the CDR3 is 13 residues. The CDR3 spells CASSYPPRETQYF. The DNA of the CDR3 is TGTGCCAGCAGTTATCCCCCCCGGGAGACCCAGTACTTC.

This clonotype was seen more than once but under ten times. The rearrangement uses TRBV20-1 and TRBJ1-2; weak D call: TRBD1 (6 bases). V lost 5 bases to trimming and J lost 5 bases, with 27 bases between them. From germline, CDR1 is DFQATT and CDR2 SNEGSKA (reference sequence). The CDR3 length is 17 residues. CDR3: CSASGLQGPVERYGYTF. The DNA of the CDR3 is TGCAGTGCTTCAGGCCTACAGGGTCCGGTGGAGCGTTATGGCTACACCTTC.

This chain connects TRBV20-1 to TRBJ2-7, with TRBD2 identical over 7 bases. The CDR3 covers 15 residues. In germline, CDR1 is DFQATT, CDR2 SNEGSKA (reference sequence). The J segment lost 4 bases and the V segment lost 6 bases, leaving 15 bases of the junction unmatched. The CDR3 protein is CSAAGRPSREYEQYF. The CDR3 DNA follows: TGCAGTGCCGCTGGCAGACCTTCGCGGGAGTACGAGCAGTACTTC.

The chain links TRBV2 to TRBJ1-4; D gene ambiguous. Germline V gene data show CDR1 as SNHLY and CDR2 as FYNNEI. Between the trimmed V and J ends, which lost 4 bases and 11 bases, there was a span of 5 bases. The CDR3 loop spans 10 amino acids. The DNA of the CDR3 is TGTGCCAGCAGTGGAGGTAAACTGTTTTTT. As protein: CASSGGKLFF.